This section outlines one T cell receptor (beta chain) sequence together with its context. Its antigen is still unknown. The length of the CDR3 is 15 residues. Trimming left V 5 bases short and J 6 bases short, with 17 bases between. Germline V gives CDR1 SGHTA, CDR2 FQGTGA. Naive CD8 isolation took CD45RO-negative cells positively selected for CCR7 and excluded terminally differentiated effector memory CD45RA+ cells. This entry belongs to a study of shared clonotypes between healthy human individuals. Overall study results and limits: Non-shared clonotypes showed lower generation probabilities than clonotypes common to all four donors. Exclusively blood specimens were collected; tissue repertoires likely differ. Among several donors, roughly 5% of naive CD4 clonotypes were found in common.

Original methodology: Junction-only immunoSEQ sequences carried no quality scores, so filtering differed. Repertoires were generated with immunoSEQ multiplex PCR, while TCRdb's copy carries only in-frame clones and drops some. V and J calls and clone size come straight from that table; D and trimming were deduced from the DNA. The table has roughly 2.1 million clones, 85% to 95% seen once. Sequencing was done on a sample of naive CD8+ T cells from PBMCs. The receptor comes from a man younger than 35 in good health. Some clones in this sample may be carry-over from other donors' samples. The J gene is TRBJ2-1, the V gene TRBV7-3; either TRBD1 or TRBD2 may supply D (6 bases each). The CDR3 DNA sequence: TGTGCCAGCAGCCCCCGGGGGCTCTCTTTCAATGAGCAGTTCTTC. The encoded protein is CASSPRGLSFNEQFF.